The 25 T cell receptor beta chains below were found in one sample sequenced in a study of T cell repertoires in cytomegalovirus infection. MiXCR, run by TCRdb on the reads, gives a single entry per CDR3 protein. The sample records around 340,000 distinct CDR3 sequences, about 27% being singletons. These receptors have no known antigen. Sequencing used cultured PBMCs, obtained from culture after CMV antigen stimulation. Receptors were obtained from a human donor in good health (CMV status not recorded). Some clones in this sample may be carry-over from other donors' samples.

CDR3 in DNA: TGTGCCAGCAACAGGGGGAGGGGAACTGAAGCTTTCTTT. This codes for CASNRGRGTEAFF. J is TRBJ1-1 and V is TRBV6-1; 8 bases agree with TRBD1. The CDR3 is 13 residues long. V was pared by 7 bases and J by 5 bases, with 6 bases of the junction left unmatched. In germline, CDR1 is MNHNS, CDR2 SASEGT.

This clonotype was observed a handful of times. V usage is TRBV10-3 and J usage is TRBJ1-3; the match to TRBD1 covers 7 bases. Trimming removed 4 bases from V and 8 bases from J; junction bases left unmatched: 8. This CDR3 is 14 amino acids long. Germline lookup yields CDR1 ENHRY and CDR2 SYGVKD. The CDR3, as DNA: TGTGCCATCAGTGGGAGACAGGGTACTGACACCATATATTTT. Amino acid sequence: CAISGRQGTDTIYF.

Ten or more counts support this clonotype. The chain combines TRBV7-2 with TRBJ2-3; 7 bases align to TRBD1. Germline V CDR1 and CDR2: SGHTA, FQGNSA. The CDR3 totals 15 residues. With 3 bases clipped from V and 7 bases from J, the junction kept 10 bases outside the gene matches. The CDR3 DNA reads TGTGCCAGCAGCTTCCCGGGACAGTTCCAGCATACGCAGTATTTT. The encoded protein is CASSFPGQFQHTQYF.

The rearrangement uses TRBV7-9 and TRBJ1-5; weak D call: TRBD1 (5 bases). In germline, CDR1 is SEHNR, CDR2 FQNEAQ (reference sequence). This CDR3 contains 13 residues. Trimming took 2 bases from V and 6 from J, leaving 8 bases between them. For the CDR3, the DNA is TGTGCCAGCAGCTTACAGGGTATTCAGCCCCAGCATTTT. Its translation: CASSLQGIQPQHF.

V and J are TRBV28 and TRBJ2-3, with unresolved D. The germline V and J ends were trimmed by 2 bases and 2 bases, with 11 bases remaining between them. This CDR3 spans 15 amino acids. From germline, CDR1 is MDHEN and CDR2 SYDVKM. CDR3 in amino acids: CASSLVGTTTDTQYF. The CDR3 nucleotides read TGTGCCAGCAGTTTAGTAGGAACAACCACAGATACGCAGTATTTT.

This clonotype was recorded a few times. The chain has TRBV11-2 and TRBJ2-7; maybe TRBD2 (5 bases). CDR1 and CDR2 from the germline V gene are SGHAT and FQNNGV. V lost 2 bases and J lost 0, with 11 bases in between. This CDR3 region has 15 residues. As DNA, the CDR3 is TGTGCCAGCAGCTTATCTCGGGGAAGCTCCTACGAGCAGTACTTC. Its protein product is CASSLSRGSSYEQYF.

This clonotype was counted only a few times. The gene calls are TRBV7-9 and TRBJ2-3; D is possibly TRBD1 (6 bases). This CDR3 contains 16 residues. The V end lost 6 bases, the J end lost 0 bases, and 16 bases lay between the germline ends. The germline CDR1 and CDR2 sequences are SEHNR and FQNEAQ (reference sequence). DNA for the CDR3: TGTGCCAGCAGGCGGTTACAGGGCACCAGCACAGATACGCAGTATTTT. The encoded protein is CASRRLQGTSTDTQYF.

This clonotype was recorded a few times. The V and J genes are TRBV10-3 and TRBJ1-2; perhaps TRBD1 as D (5 bases). Germline-derived CDR1 and CDR2 are ENHRY and SYGVKD. This CDR3 has 13 amino acids. The V gene lost 3 bases and the J gene lost 4 bases, with 9 bases spanning the gap. The CDR3 sequence: CAISEGVVYGYTF. The CDR3 nucleotides read TGTGCCATCAGTGAAGGGGTTGTCTATGGCTACACCTTC.

The chain is built from TRBV20-1 and TRBJ1-5; D may be TRBD1 (6 bases). CDR1 DFQATT and CDR2 SNEGSKA come from the germline V gene (reference sequence). The CDR3 is 15 amino acids. Trimming removed 3 bases at V and 3 bases at J, with 15 bases between. The CDR3 DNA reads as TGCAGTGCTAGGGGAAAGACAGGACACAATCAGCCCCAGCATTTT. Translation: CSARGKTGHNQPQHF.

This CDR3 is CASSLAAGLYEQYF. CDR3 in DNA: TGTGCCAGCAGCTTAGCGGCAGGACTCTACGAGCAGTACTTC. The chain has TRBV7-4 and TRBJ2-7, with D possibly being TRBD2 (5 bases). Germline loops: CDR1 SGHVT, CDR2 SQSDAQ. CDR3 length equals 14 residues. The V end lost 0 bases, the J end lost 3 bases, and 9 bases lay between the germline ends.

A few counts support this clonotype. V and J are TRBV7-2 and TRBJ1-2; 8 bases align to TRBD1. The CDR3 loop spans 13 amino acids. Germline-derived CDR1 and CDR2 are SGHTA and FQGNSA. Germline trimming cut 4 bases from V and 2 bases from J; bases unmatched to any gene: 0. Here the CDR3 DNA reads TGTGCCAGCAGCTGGGACAGGAACTATGGCTACACCTTC. Residues: CASSWDRNYGYTF. Full variable domain (remainder filled in from reference TRBV7-2 and TRBJ1-2): GAGVSQSPSNKVTEKGKDVELRCDPISGHTALYWYRQSLGQGLEFLIYFQGNSAPDKSGLPSDRFSAERTGGSVSTLTIQRTQQEDSAVYLCASSWDRNYGYTFGSGTRLTVV.

This chain uses TRBV20-1 with TRBJ1-5, with D perhaps TRBD1 (5 bases). The CDR3 is 18 amino acids. CDR1 and CDR2 from the germline V gene are DFQATT and SNEGSKA (reference sequence). The V end lost 3 bases, the J end lost 0 bases, and 21 bases lay between the germline ends. The CDR3: CSARIPGPMPYSNQPQHF. The DNA for the CDR3 is TGCAGTGCTAGGATACCGGGACCGATGCCCTATAGCAATCAGCCCCAGCATTTT.

The genes are TRBV15 and TRBJ2-1, with D possibly being TRBD2 (5 bases). The V end lost 1 base, the J end lost 7 bases, and 11 bases lay between the germline ends. CDR3 length: 14 residues. Germline assignment: CDR1 LNHNV and CDR2 YYDKDF (reference sequence). The CDR3: CATSRVRGENEQFF. Here the CDR3 DNA reads TGTGCCACCAGCAGAGTTCGGGGTGAGAATGAGCAGTTCTTC.

There are a few counts of this clonotype. The chain combines TRBV4-1 with TRBJ1-2; D remains ambiguous. The V end was cut by 2 bases, the J end by 3 bases, with 7 bases between. CDR1 and CDR2 from the germline V gene are MGHRA and YSYEKL. The CDR3 consists of 13 residues. CDR3 loop: CASSQREDYGYTF. The CDR3 DNA reads TGCGCCAGCAGCCAAAGGGAGGACTATGGCTACACCTTC.

The gene calls are TRBV20-1 and TRBJ2-3, with D maybe TRBD2 (5 bases). The CDR3 runs to 15 residues. Germline values: CDR1 DFQATT, CDR2 SNEGSKA (reference sequence). V was clipped by 6 bases and J by 2 bases, with 18 bases between them. The CDR3 region has the DNA TGCAGTGCAACCGGGCCTAGCCAACCCACAGATACGCAGTATTTT. Translating gives CSATGPSQPTDTQYF.

The V call is TRBV6-5, the J call TRBJ1-2; no reliable D call. The CDR3 loop spans 14 amino acids. Germline-derived CDR1 and CDR2 are MNHEY and SVGAGI. V lost 7 bases, J lost 4 bases, and 16 bases lay in between. Here the CDR3 DNA reads TGTGCCAGCAAGAAAAGGCAGCGCTTCTATGGCTACACCTTC. It encodes CASKKRQRFYGYTF.

V usage is TRBV7-9 and J usage is TRBJ2-3, with 9 nucleotides matching TRBD1. The CDR3 extends over 16 amino acids. The germline V gene has CDR1 SEHNR and CDR2 FQNEAQ (reference sequence). V was clipped by 4 bases and J by 0 bases; unmatched bases: 5. The chain's CDR3 is CASSSQGTGSTDTQYF. The CDR3 bases are TGTGCCAGCAGCTCCCAAGGGACAGGGAGCACAGATACGCAGTATTTT.

The rearrangement links TRBV5-1 to TRBJ1-1; the D is unclear. This CDR3 has 17 amino acids. Trimming took 2 bases from V and 2 from J, leaving 19 bases between them. The germline CDR1 and CDR2 sequences are SGHRS and YFSETQ. The CDR3 sequence is CASSFRLRTEPNTEAFF. The DNA for the CDR3 is TGCGCCAGCAGCTTCCGCCTCCGGACGGAACCCAACACTGAAGCTTTCTTT.

This clonotype was recorded many times. CDR3 amino acids: CASSLVWDSYPGQYF. Written as DNA, the CDR3 is TGTGCCAGCAGCCTAGTTTGGGACTCCTATCCTGGGCAGTATTTT. The rearrangement uses TRBV7-9 and TRBJ2-3; a weak D match, TRBD2 (6 bases). Germline loops: CDR1 SEHNR, CDR2 FQNEAQ (reference sequence). This CDR3 comprises 15 residues. The V and J ends lost 5 bases and 11 bases respectively, with 23 bases between them.

The J gene is TRBJ2-7, the V gene TRBV6-5; maybe TRBD2 (6 bases). CDR3 length equals 13 residues. The germline V and J ends were trimmed by 5 bases and 2 bases, with 10 bases remaining between them. Germline lookup yields CDR1 MNHEY and CDR2 SVGAGI. In nucleotides, the CDR3 is TGTGCCAGCAGTGGTAGCGGAACCTACGAGCAGTACTTC. As protein: CASSGSGTYEQYF.

The chain recombines TRBV6-6 with TRBJ1-1; maybe TRBD1 (5 bases). The CDR3 length is 15 residues. The V gene lost 2 bases and the J gene lost 5 bases, with 15 bases spanning the gap. CDR1 is MNHNY and CDR2 is SVGAGI in the germline V gene (reference sequence). Here the CDR3 DNA reads TGTGCCAGCAGTTACGACAGTGGGGGGAGTACTGAAGCTTTCTTT. Translating it yields CASSYDSGGSTEAFF.

This clonotype was counted a few times. This chain connects TRBV2 to TRBJ1-4; 10 bases fit TRBD1. Looked up from germline, CDR1 is SNHLY and CDR2 is FYNNEI. With V trimmed by 2 bases and J by 7 bases, 19 bases remained unmatched. The CDR3 contains 20 residues. CDR3 residues: CASSEMLGVTGGSPGEKLFF. CDR3 sequence (DNA): TGTGCCAGCAGTGAAATGTTGGGGGTGACAGGGGGCAGTCCGGGTGAAAAACTGTTTTTT.

This clonotype was counted many times. Mismatch with germline at one junction end may stem from a read error. CDR3 DNA: TGCAGTGCTGTATCTAGCGGGGGGGTGAGGCACTTC. It specifies CSAVSSGGVRHF. The chain has TRBV20-1 and TRBJ2-5; 12 bases fit TRBD2. The CDR3 runs to 12 residues. Germline-derived CDR1 and CDR2 are DFQATT and SNEGSKA (reference sequence).

The genes are TRBV5-4 and TRBJ1-1; no firm D call. The ends were cut back, 4 bases at V and 3 bases at J, with 10 bases in the middle. CDR3 length equals 13 residues. The germline V gene has CDR1 SGHNT and CDR2 YYREEE (reference sequence). The CDR3 here is CASSVERDTEAFF. CDR3 coding DNA: TGTGCCAGCAGCGTCGAAAGGGACACTGAAGCTTTCTTT.

The sample holds a few counts of this clonotype. As DNA, the CDR3 is TGTGCCAGCAGCTTAGTTGTTAGCGGAGGTGACAATGAGCAGTTCTTC. It translates to CASSLVVSGGDNEQFF. The chain has TRBV7-9 and TRBJ2-1; perhaps TRBD2 as D (6 bases). This CDR3 has 16 residues. From germline, CDR1 is SEHNR and CDR2 FQNEAQ (reference sequence). V lost 1 base to trimming and J lost 5 bases, with 15 bases between them.